A selection of T cell receptor beta chains follows, all from one sample in a study of blood T cell repertoires in COVID-19. Clones were sequenced by immunoSEQ multiplex PCR, and TCRdb holds only the in-frame ones, with some missing. The sample yields 150,000 to 200,000 clones, 90% seen once. Input material: peripheral blood. Receptor source: a man aged 45-60 years with acute or convalescent COVID-19. CDR3s include the opening cysteine and the closing phenylalanine or tryptophan. A D gene is named only where the DNA matches it firmly. Only some rows state a clone size, as once, few, many or a class for expanded clones.

V: TRBV27
J: TRBJ1-1
size: NA
D: TRBD1
DNA: TGTGCCAGCAGTTCGGACAGGGATAGATTGGCGAACACTGAAGCTTTCTTT
CDR3: CASSSDRDRLANTEAFF

V: TRBV29-1
J: TRBJ1-1
size: NA
D: NA
DNA: TGCAGCGTTGGAAGGGGTTTGGGCACTGAAGCTTTCTTT
CDR3: CSVGRGLGTEAFF

V: TRBV4-2
J: TRBJ1-1
size: NA
D: NA
DNA: TGTGCCAGCAGCCTGACCGGACAGCTAAACACTGAAGCTTTCTTT
CDR3: CASSLTGQLNTEAFF

V: TRBV19
J: TRBJ2-2
size: NA
D: TRBD2
DNA: TGTGCCAGTAGAACTAGGGCTAGCGGGAGGGGAACCGGGGAGCTGTTTTTT
CDR3: CASRTRASGRGTGELFF

V: TRBV7-6
J: TRBJ2-5
size: NA
D: NA
DNA: TGTGCCAGCAGCCTCGGACTACCCGCTGAGACCCAGTACTTC
CDR3: CASSLGLPAETQYF

V: TRBV6-6
J: TRBJ1-4
size: NA
D: NA
DNA: TGTGCCAGCCGGGGTAGGCCTCATAATGAAAAACTGTTTTTT
CDR3: CASRGRPHNEKLFF

V: TRBV6-2/TRBV6-3
J: TRBJ1-2
size: NA
D: NA
DNA: TGTGCCAGCAGTCAGAGGAAGACAGTTAACTATGGCTACACCTTC
CDR3: CASSQRKTVNYGYTF

V: TRBV5-4
J: TRBJ2-5
size: NA
D: NA
DNA: TGTGCCAGCAGCTTGGGGGCAGGGGAGGAGACCCAGTACTTC
CDR3: CASSLGAGEETQYF

V: TRBV2
J: TRBJ1-5
size: NA
D: NA
DNA: TGTGCCAGCAGTGGCAGGGGACAGCCCCAGCATTTT
CDR3: CASSGRGQPQHF

V: TRBV4-1
J: TRBJ1-5
size: few
D: NA
DNA: TGCGCCAGCAGCCAAAACGGGATTAGCAATCAGCCCCAGCATTTT
CDR3: CASSQNGISNQPQHF

V: TRBV5-1
J: TRBJ2-3
size: NA
D: TRBD1
DNA: TGCGCCAGCAGCTTGAGGACAGGGGGTTCCGATACGCAGTATTTT
CDR3: CASSLRTGGSDTQYF

V: TRBV6-6
J: TRBJ2-7
size: NA
D: TRBD2
DNA: TGTGCCAGCAACGGACGTACAGCGGGGGAGCAGTACTTC
CDR3: CASNGRTAGEQYF

V: TRBV4-1
J: TRBJ2-2
size: few
D: TRBD2
DNA: TGCGCCAGCAGCCAAGACGCCCTAGCGGGAGGTATCGGGGAGCTGTTTTTT
CDR3: CASSQDALAGGIGELFF

V: TRBV6-2/TRBV6-3
J: TRBJ1-5
size: NA
D: NA
DNA: TGTGCCAGCAGTTTACTCTCTCGGACGGGGAAAAATCAGCCCCAGCATTTT
CDR3: CASSLLSRTGKNQPQHF

V: TRBV10-3
J: TRBJ1-5
size: NA
D: TRBD1
DNA: TGTGCCATCAGTGATAGGACAGGGAATCAGCCCCAGCATTTT
CDR3: CAISDRTGNQPQHF

V: TRBV19
J: TRBJ2-3
size: NA
D: TRBD2
DNA: TGTGCCAGTAGTAGGACTAGCGGGGTAGGTCTAGATACGCAGTATTTT
CDR3: CASSRTSGVGLDTQYF

V: TRBV2
J: TRBJ2-3
size: NA
D: NA
DNA: TGTGCCAGCAGAACTCTCAGCACAGATACGCAGTATTTT
CDR3: CASRTLSTDTQYF

V: TRBV7-2
J: TRBJ1-3
size: NA
D: NA
DNA: TGTGCCAGCAGCGAGGGAGTCTCTGGAAACACCATATATTTT
CDR3: CASSEGVSGNTIYF

V: TRBV2
J: TRBJ1-2
size: NA
D: NA
DNA: TGTGCCAGCACCCCCTGGGGCGGCTACACCTTC
CDR3: CASTPWGGYTF

V: TRBV10-3
J: TRBJ1-3
size: NA
D: TRBD1
DNA: TGTGCCATCGGAGACAGGGGGACAATGGACACCATATATTTT
CDR3: CAIGDRGTMDTIYF

V: TRBV24-1
J: TRBJ2-3
size: once
D: NA
DNA: TGTGCCCCGGAGTTCCGTACGACAGATACGCAGTATTTT
CDR3: CAPEFRTTDTQYF

V: TRBV28
J: TRBJ1-5
size: NA
D: TRBD1
DNA: TGTGCCAGCAACCTGCCAGGGGGAGGCAATCAGCCCCAGCATTTT
CDR3: CASNLPGGGNQPQHF

V: TRBV19
J: TRBJ2-1
size: NA
D: TRBD2
DNA: TGTGCCAGTAAAATGTGGGAGGGCCCAGGTGCCCGCGAGCAGTTCTTC
CDR3: CASKMWEGPGAREQFF

V: TRBV7-2
J: TRBJ2-2
size: few
D: NA
DNA: TGTGCCAGCAGCTTAGATTATGGAGACACCGGGGAGCTGTTTTTT
CDR3: CASSLDYGDTGELFF

V: TRBV7-2
J: TRBJ2-2
size: NA
D: NA
DNA: TGTGCCAGCAGCTTATTCCGGAGGACTGACACCGGGGAGCTGTTTTTT
CDR3: CASSLFRRTDTGELFF

V: TRBV2
J: TRBJ2-1
size: once
D: TRBD2
DNA: TGTGCCAGCATTCCCTCCACAAGGCGGGAGAATGAGCAGTTCTTC
CDR3: CASIPSTRRENEQFF

V: TRBV28
J: TRBJ2-4
size: NA
D: TRBD2
DNA: TGTGCCAGCAACCTGGGCGGGGGGACCATTCAGTACTTC
CDR3: CASNLGGGTIQYF

V: TRBV9
J: TRBJ2-2
size: NA
D: TRBD2
DNA: TGTGCCAGCAGCAACCGGGGAGGGCCCGGGGAGCTGTTTTTT
CDR3: CASSNRGGPGELFF

V: TRBV2
J: TRBJ2-2
size: NA
D: NA
DNA: TGTGCCAGCGCGGCTGGGGCCACGAGCACCGGGGAGCTGTTTTTT
CDR3: CASAAGATSTGELFF

V: TRBV5-1
J: TRBJ2-3
size: NA
D: TRBD2
DNA: TGCGCCAGCAGCGGCGGGAGGGCCACCTCCGGCACAGATACGCAGTATTTT
CDR3: CASSGGRATSGTDTQYF

V: TRBV3-1/TRBV3-2
J: TRBJ1-3
size: NA
D: TRBD1
DNA: TGTGCCAGCAGCCGAGGACAGGGCCCCGGAAACACCATATATTTT
CDR3: CASSRGQGPGNTIYF

V: TRBV7-6
J: TRBJ2-2
size: NA
D: NA
DNA: TGTGCCAGCAGCTTAGGGTCGAGAGGCACCGGGGAGCTGTTTTTT
CDR3: CASSLGSRGTGELFF

V: TRBV7-9
J: TRBJ1-2
size: NA
D: NA
DNA: TGTGCCAGCAGCTCAGGTCGGGGTGGCTACACCTTC
CDR3: CASSSGRGGYTF

V: TRBV6-5
J: TRBJ1-2
size: NA
D: NA
DNA: TGTGCCAGCAGTTACCCAGGGTCCTATGGCTACACCTTC
CDR3: CASSYPGSYGYTF

V: TRBV5-1
J: TRBJ2-3
size: NA
D: TRBD2
DNA: TGCGCCAGCGGGGGGGTACTAAGCACAGATACGCAGTATTTT
CDR3: CASGGVLSTDTQYF

V: TRBV7-2
J: TRBJ2-1
size: NA
D: TRBD2
DNA: TGTGCCAGCAGCCTGGAGGGACTAGCGGGAGTTGAGCAGTTCTTC
CDR3: CASSLEGLAGVEQFF

V: TRBV19
J: TRBJ2-5
size: NA
D: TRBD1
DNA: TGTGCCAGTAGTACGCCGGGACAGGGAAACCAAGAGACCCAGTACTTC
CDR3: CASSTPGQGNQETQYF

V: TRBV19
J: TRBJ1-1
size: NA
D: NA
DNA: TGTGCCAGTAGTATAGGGTACAGTGAAGCTTTCTTT
CDR3: CASSIGYSEAFF

V: TRBV5-4
J: TRBJ1-2
size: NA
D: NA
DNA: TGTGCCAGCAGCCAGGACAGACTCTATGGCTACACCTTC
CDR3: CASSQDRLYGYTF